These T cell receptor beta chains were read from a single sample in a study of shared clonotypes between healthy human individuals. Clones were read by immunoSEQ multiplex PCR, and TCRdb kept only the in-frame ones, dropping some. In the table there are about 2.2 million clones, 93% of which are singletons. Material: naive CD8+ T cells from PBMCs. All receptors come from a man between 18 and 29 years old in good health. Some clones in this sample may be carry-over from other donors' samples. Each CDR3 is given with its conserved first and last residue. D genes are given only for firm matches. Expanded clones are given a class, and other clones once, few, many or no size at all.

D	J	V	size	DNA	CDR3
-	TRBJ1-2	TRBV9	-	TGTGCCAGCAGCGTAGGCGGAGGAGGCTACACCTTC	CASSVGGGGYTF
TRBD2	TRBJ2-7	TRBV27	-	TGTGCCAGCAGTCCAATAGCGGGAGGAACCTACGAGCAGTACTTC	CASSPIAGGTYEQYF
-	TRBJ1-2	TRBV11-2	-	TGTGCCAGCAGCTTAGTAGGGGGAAACTATGGCTACACCTTC	CASSLVGGNYGYTF
-	TRBJ2-7	TRBV29-1	-	TGCAGCGCCGAGGTAGGGCTCTCCTACGAGCAGTACTTC	CSAEVGLSYEQYF
TRBD2	TRBJ2-7	TRBV28	-	TGTGCCAGCACCCGACTAGCGGGAGCTTTCGAGCAGTACTTC	CASTRLAGAFEQYF
-	TRBJ1-2	TRBV4-3	-	TGCGCCAGCAGCCAAGAGGAGGGGAGGTACTATGGCTACACCTTC	CASSQEEGRYYGYTF
TRBD2	TRBJ2-2	TRBV11-2	-	TGTGCCAGCAGCTTTGTCCCCTCGGGGAGGGACACCGGGGAGCTGTTTTTT	CASSFVPSGRDTGELFF
TRBD1	TRBJ1-5	TRBV6-5	-	TGTGCCAGCAGTTACACACAGGGGAATCAGCCCCAGCATTTT	CASSYTQGNQPQHF
TRBD2	TRBJ2-1	TRBV9	-	TGTGCCAGCAGCGTCGGACTAGTGTACGGTGAGCAGTTCTTC	CASSVGLVYGEQFF
-	TRBJ2-5	TRBV19	-	TGTGCCAGTAGTATGGGTAGCTGGGATCCAGAGACCCAGTACTTC	CASSMGSWDPETQYF
-	TRBJ2-7	TRBV5-1	few	TGCGCCAGCAGCGACTCCTACGAGCAGTACTTC	CASSDSYEQYF
-	TRBJ1-1	TRBV6-6	-	TGTGCCAGCAGTATGGGAATGAACACTGAAGCTTTCTTT	CASSMGMNTEAFF
-	TRBJ2-5	TRBV5-6	-	TGTGCCAGCCGGAGGTCCTCGCAGCGGGAGACCCAGTACTTC	CASRRSSQRETQYF
TRBD1	TRBJ2-1	TRBV9	-	TGTGCCAGCAGCGTAGGGGACAGGGATGGGAATGAGCAGTTCTTC	CASSVGDRDGNEQFF
-	TRBJ1-5	TRBV27	-	TGTGCCAGCAGTTATGTGGGTGGCAATCAGCCCCAGCATTTT	CASSYVGGNQPQHF
-	TRBJ2-7	TRBV15	-	TGTGCCACCAGCAGAGGTTCACCTATCTACGAGCAGTACTTC	CATSRGSPIYEQYF
TRBD1	TRBJ2-3	TRBV11-1	-	TGTGCCAGCAGCTCCAGGACAGGCGGCACAGATACGCAGTATTTT	CASSSRTGGTDTQYF
TRBD1	TRBJ2-3	TRBV28	-	TGTGCCACCAATAGGGACAGACTTTTCACAGATACGCAGTATTTT	CATNRDRLFTDTQYF
-	TRBJ1-2	TRBV2	few	TGTGCCAGTGTTGACGGAGTATCTAACTATGGCTACACCTTC	CASVDGVSNYGYTF
-	TRBJ1-2	TRBV6-5	-	TGTGCCAGCAGTTACTCGAAAACAAATTACTATGGCTACACCTTC	CASSYSKTNYYGYTF
-	TRBJ2-1	TRBV7-2	-	TGTGCCAGCAGCACAGGAGGGGGGGCGGTGAATGAGCAGTTCTTC	CASSTGGGAVNEQFF
TRBD2	TRBJ2-3	TRBV28	once	TGTGCCAGCAGTCCCCCTTCAACTAGCGGTACAGATACGCAGTATTTT	CASSPPSTSGTDTQYF
TRBD1	TRBJ2-7	TRBV6-1	-	TGTGCCAGCAGTGAAAGCGACAGGGCGTGGGAGCAGTACTTC	CASSESDRAWEQYF